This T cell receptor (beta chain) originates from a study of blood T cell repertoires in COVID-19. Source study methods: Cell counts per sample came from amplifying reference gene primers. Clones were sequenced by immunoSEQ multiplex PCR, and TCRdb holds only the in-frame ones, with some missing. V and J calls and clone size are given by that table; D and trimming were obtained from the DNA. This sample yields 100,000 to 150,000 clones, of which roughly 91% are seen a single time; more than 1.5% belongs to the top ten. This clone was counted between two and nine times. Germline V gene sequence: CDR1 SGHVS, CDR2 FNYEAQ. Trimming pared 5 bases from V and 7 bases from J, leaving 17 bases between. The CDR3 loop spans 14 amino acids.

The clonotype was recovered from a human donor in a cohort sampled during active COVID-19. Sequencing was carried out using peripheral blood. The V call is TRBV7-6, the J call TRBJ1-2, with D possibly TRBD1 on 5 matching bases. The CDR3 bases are TGTGCCAGCAGCCCGTTGAGCAGGGCGAGTGGCTACACCTTC. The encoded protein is CASSPLSRASGYTF.